This T cell receptor beta chain was recorded in a study of identical twins. The CDR3 covers 12 residues. Unmatched junction bases numbered 5, after V lost 6 bases and J lost 8 bases. TCRdb re-called the 5' RACE reads with MiXCR, one entry per CDR3 protein. Of fewer than 500,000 distinct CDR3 sequences in the sample, 24% were seen once. In addition, the sample was reused for a study of T cells expressing NK-cell markers.

The sequencing input was CD4+ T cells sorted from blood. The chain couples TRBV12-3 or TRBV12-4 to TRBJ1-2; TRBD1 agrees at 8 bases. The source of this sequence is a woman between 18 and 30 years old in good health. In DNA, the CDR3 is TGTGCCAGCAGCTGGACAGGGCTCGGCTACACCTTC. Translated, it gives CASSWTGLGYTF.